A single sample is the source of the 16 T cell receptor beta chains below, sequenced in a study of radiotherapy plus CTLA-4 blockade in lung cancer. This table comes from immunoSEQ multiplex PCR, and its TCRdb copy is limited to in-frame clones, with some not included. This table has about 78,000 clones, approximately 86% appearing once. Here the sequenced sample was peripheral blood, taken from a patient treated with radiotherapy plus ipilimumab. All receptors derive from a human donor with non-small cell lung cancer who had stable disease on radiotherapy plus ipilimumab.

J is TRBJ1-3 and V is TRBV6-1; D gene unclear. V lost 4 bases to trimming and J lost 0 bases, with 13 bases between them. Germline assignment: CDR1 MNHNS and CDR2 SASEGT. The CDR3 extends over 16 amino acids. CDR3: CASSAPVTHSGNTIYF. The CDR3 nucleotides are TGTGCCAGCAGTGCCCCAGTGACTCACTCTGGAAACACCATATATTTT.

This rearrangement joins TRBV10-3 to TRBJ2-3, with a tentative D call TRBD1 (5 bases). Between the trimmed V and J ends, which lost 2 bases and 0 bases, there was a span of 9 bases. CDR1 is ENHRY and CDR2 is SYGVKD in the germline V gene. The CDR3 is 15 residues long. The CDR3 loop is CAISEDSHSTDTQYF. The CDR3, as DNA: TGTGCCATCAGTGAGGACAGCCATAGCACAGATACGCAGTATTTT.

This clone was detected only once. The gene calls are TRBV19 and TRBJ2-3, with TRBD2 matching over 9 bases. Germline V gene sequence: CDR1 LNHDA, CDR2 SQIVND (reference sequence). With 6 bases clipped from V and 1 base from J, the junction kept 2 bases outside the gene matches. This CDR3 has 14 amino acids. The CDR3 region has the DNA TGTGCCAGTAGGGTAGCGGGGGGCACAGATACGCAGTATTTT. This encodes CASRVAGGTDTQYF.

This chain joins TRBV7-6 and TRBJ2-5, with D possibly TRBD1 on 6 matching bases. The germline CDR1 and CDR2 sequences are SGHVS and FNYEAQ. The CDR3 covers 14 residues. Between the trimmed V and J ends, which lost 1 base and 4 bases, there was a span of 10 bases. The CDR3 DNA reads as TGTGCCAGCAGCTTAGGTCCGGACAGAGAGACCCAGTACTTC. Residues: CASSLGPDRETQYF.

The chain combines TRBV5-8 with TRBJ2-1; 8 nucleotides align to TRBD1. Germline values: CDR1 SGHTS, CDR2 YDEGEE. The V and J ends lost 4 bases and 9 bases, in that order; junction bases with no gene match: 12. The CDR3 has 15 residues. The CDR3 sequence is CASSGSGRGRSEQFF. The CDR3 DNA sequence: TGTGCCAGCAGCGGATCCGGCAGGGGGCGAAGTGAGCAGTTCTTC.

This clone was counted once. The chain joins TRBV27 to TRBJ1-2, with D unresolved. The V gene lost 6 bases and the J gene lost 7 bases, with 15 bases spanning the gap. The germline CDR1 and CDR2 sequences are MNHEY and SMNVEV (reference sequence). This CDR3 has 13 amino acids. This CDR3 reads CASRPPQKSGYTF. CDR3 DNA sequence: TGTGCCAGCAGGCCTCCTCAGAAGTCTGGCTACACCTTC.

This clone was seen a handful of times. The rearrangement uses TRBV7-9 and TRBJ2-7; tentative D call: TRBD2 (6 bases). Germline CDR1 SEHNR, CDR2 FQNEAQ (reference sequence). This CDR3 region has 15 residues. Trimming removed 3 bases from V and 0 bases from J, with 12 bases in between. The CDR3 DNA follows: TGTGCCAGCAGCTTTGGGAGGCCAAGCTCCTACGAGCAGTACTTC. Its protein is CASSFGRPSSYEQYF.

This clone was recorded a few times. J is TRBJ1-2 and V is TRBV30, with a tentative D call TRBD1 (6 bases). The V end was cut by 0 bases, the J end by 5 bases, with 10 bases between. Germline lookup yields CDR1 GTSNPN and CDR2 SVGIG (reference sequence). CDR3 size: 13 residues. CDR3 DNA: TGTGCCTGGAGTGTAGGGGGGTTTTATGGCTACACCTTC. Translating it yields CAWSVGGFYGYTF.

The chain carries TRBV29-1 and TRBJ1-1; D call uncertain. The CDR3 is 13 residues long. V dropped 3 bases and J dropped 11 bases, with 19 bases sitting between them. The V gene's germline CDR1 is SQVTM and CDR2 ANQGSEA. CDR3 region: CSVDRGAGVSAFF. The CDR3, as DNA: TGCAGCGTTGATCGTGGCGCGGGAGTCTCGGCTTTCTTT.

The rearrangement uses TRBV19 and TRBJ1-1; D remains unclear. Germline V lookup: CDR1 LNHDA, CDR2 SQIVND (reference sequence). V gave up 6 bases and J gave up 1 base, with 9 bases separating them. This CDR3 is built from 13 residues. The CDR3 coding sequence is TGTGCCAGTAGCCCAAGACGGAACACTGAAGCTTTCTTT. Amino acids: CASSPRRNTEAFF.

The rearrangement joins TRBV2 to TRBJ2-5; no clear D. Deletions cut 2 bases from V and 0 bases from J, with 7 bases between. CDR3 size: 14 residues. The germline V gene has CDR1 SNHLY and CDR2 FYNNEI. The CDR3 nucleotides read TGTGCCAGCAGTGAATGGCAGAACCAAGAGACCCAGTACTTC. Protein sequence: CASSEWQNQETQYF.

Here the CDR3 reads CASSLEGQGTTGELFF. The CDR3 coding sequence is TGCGCCAGCAGCTTGGAGGGACAGGGTACCACCGGGGAGCTGTTTTTT. V and J are TRBV5-1 and TRBJ2-2, with 9 bases identical to TRBD1. The CDR3 covers 16 residues. The trim removed 0 bases at V and 4 bases at J, leaving 4 bases unmatched. Germline V gene data show CDR1 as SGHRS and CDR2 as YFSETQ.

V usage is TRBV6-1 and J usage is TRBJ1-2, with 8 nucleotides matching TRBD1. V lost 4 bases and J lost 4; bases outside the gene matches: 5. The CDR3 covers 14 residues. Germline V gives CDR1 MNHNS, CDR2 SASEGT. The chain's CDR3 is CASSGTGLTYGYTF. The CDR3 bases are TGTGCCAGCAGTGGGACAGGGCTCACCTATGGCTACACCTTC.

CDR3 region: CAGGMWDATYEQYF. As DNA, the CDR3 is TGCGCCGGGGGGATGTGGGATGCTACCTACGAGCAGTACTTC. This rearrangement joins TRBV10-1 to TRBJ2-7, with a tentative D call TRBD2 (6 bases). V was clipped by 11 bases and J by 2 bases, with 19 bases between them. CDR1 is WNHNN, CDR2 SYGVQD, per germline (reference sequence). The CDR3 runs 14 residues.

This sequence joins TRBV19 and TRBJ2-5; tentatively, D is TRBD2 (6 bases). V gave up 5 bases and J gave up 5 bases, with 18 bases separating them. This CDR3 has 15 amino acids. Germline CDR1 reads LNHDA; CDR2 reads SQIVND (reference sequence). The DNA for the CDR3 is TGTGCCAGTAGTCCCCGGGGGTCGACCGGTGAGACCCAGTACTTC. Encoded protein: CASSPRGSTGETQYF.

This chain joins TRBV30 and TRBJ2-7; maybe TRBD2 (6 bases). CDR1 and CDR2 (germline): GTSNPN, SVGIG (reference sequence). The CDR3 length is 13 residues. Trimming cost V 1 base and J 6 bases, with 13 bases left between them. This CDR3 is CAWSAGDWGEQYF. Written as DNA, the CDR3 is TGTGCCTGGAGTGCCGGGGACTGGGGCGAGCAGTACTTC.